This passage covers 10 T cell receptor beta chains from one sample sequenced in a study of CD8+ T cells in alopecia areata. In each case, RNA was isolated and then reverse transcribed into cDNA as the sequencing template. Method: immunoSEQ multiplex PCR; TCRdb's copy keeps in-frame clones and lacks some. The data show 20,000 to 30,000 clones, roughly half seen once. The sequenced sample was NKG2D-high CD8+ T cells sorted from blood. All receptors derive from a human donor with alopecia areata.

The chain recombines TRBV2 with TRBJ1-1; D may be TRBD1 (6 bases). Trimming removed 4 bases at V and 1 base at J, with 13 bases between. The germline gives CDR1 SNHLY, CDR2 FYNNEI. The length of the CDR3 is 15 residues. CDR3 loop: CASSGPKGGNTEAFF. The CDR3 DNA sequence: TGTGCCAGCAGTGGACCCAAAGGGGGGAACACTGAAGCTTTCTTT.

The CDR3 is CASSGSPSGRFVETQYF. CDR3 in DNA: TGTGCCAGCAGCGGAAGTCCTAGCGGGAGGTTTGTGGAGACCCAGTACTTC. The chain combines TRBV9 with TRBJ2-5; 11 bases match TRBD2. The length of the CDR3 is 17 residues. V lost 3 bases, J lost 5 bases, and 12 bases stayed unmatched. CDR1 and CDR2 (germline): SGDLS, YYNGEE.

This clone was recorded a few times. For the CDR3, the DNA is TGTGCCAGCAGCGCAGTCCCGGAAGGGGTAGGGGATCAGCCCCAGCATTTT. This sequence encodes CASSAVPEGVGDQPQHF. The rearrangement joins TRBV7-2 to TRBJ1-5, with D perhaps matching TRBD1 (5 bases). The V gene's germline CDR1 is SGHTA and CDR2 FQGNSA. V lost 5 bases to trimming and J lost 5 bases, with 22 bases between them. The CDR3 totals 17 residues.

This clone was counted a few times. This rearrangement joins TRBV2 to TRBJ1-2; 12 positions match TRBD1. The V gene end was trimmed by 3 bases and the J gene end by 7 bases; junction bases not matched to a gene: 3. CDR1 and CDR2 from the germline V gene are SNHLY and FYNNEI. The CDR3 runs to 14 residues. The CDR3 reads CASSDGTGGSGYTF. The CDR3 nucleotides read TGTGCCAGCAGTGACGGGACAGGGGGCAGTGGCTACACCTTC.

This clone was seen more than once but under ten times. The chain employs TRBV28 and TRBJ2-5, with TRBD2 matching 8 bases. Germline CDR1 MDHEN, CDR2 SYDVKM. The CDR3 covers 18 residues. The junction had 14 bases not matched to a gene; V was cut back by 4 bases and J by 1 base. CDR3 nucleotides: TGTGCCAGCAGTTCTCCCGGGAGTCGAGCGGGAGCCCAAGAGACCCAGTACTTC. Protein product: CASSSPGSRAGAQETQYF.

The chain has TRBV18 and TRBJ2-2; TRBD1 aligns across 7 bases. Germline values: CDR1 KGHSH, CDR2 LQKENI. The CDR3 contains 16 residues. J gave up 0 bases and V 3 bases, and 4 bases lay outside the gene matches. CDR3 in DNA: TGTGCCAGCTCACCCGGGGACAGACCGAACACCGGGGAGCTGTTTTTT. This encodes CASSPGDRPNTGELFF. The whole variable domain, filled in from reference TRBV18 and TRBJ2-2, reads NAGVMQNPRHLVRRRGQEARLRCSPMKGHSHVYWYRQLPEEGLKFMVYLQKENIIDESGMPKERFSAEFPKEGPSILRIQQVVRGDSAAYFCASSPGDRPNTGELFFGEGSRLTVL.

The chain couples TRBV9 to TRBJ2-7; 7 bases line up with TRBD1. CDR1 is SGDLS, CDR2 YYNGEE, per germline. Trimming cost V 4 bases and J 2 bases; bases outside gene matches: 6. This CDR3 spans 14 amino acids. CDR3 nucleotide sequence: TGTGCCAGCAGCCCCTGGGACAGCACCTACGAGCAGTACTTC. As protein: CASSPWDSTYEQYF.

The rearrangement joins TRBV15 to TRBJ1-2; no definite D call. The CDR3 loop spans 16 amino acids. The ends were cut back, 6 bases at V and 1 base at J, with 18 bases in the middle. Germline V gives CDR1 LNHNV, CDR2 YYDKDF (reference sequence). The CDR3 DNA reads as TGTGCCACCAGAGTGGGCCGGGAGGCTTTTAACTATGGCTACACCTTC. This sequence encodes CATRVGREAFNYGYTF.

V gene TRBV11-2 combines with J gene TRBJ1-4; perhaps TRBD1 as D (5 bases). This CDR3 has 15 residues. Deletions cut 2 bases from V and 2 bases from J, with 9 bases between. Germline V gives CDR1 SGHAT, CDR2 FQNNGV. The CDR3 loop is CASSLRGSTNEKLFF. The CDR3 DNA reads TGTGCCAGCAGCTTAAGGGGTAGTACTAATGAAAAACTGTTTTTT.

This clone was observed a handful of times. The rearrangement joins TRBV15 to TRBJ2-5; D possibly corresponds to TRBD2 (5 bases). Trimming stripped 0 bases from V and 4 bases from J, with 12 bases between. Germline V gene sequence: CDR1 LNHNV, CDR2 YYDKDF (reference sequence). The CDR3 sequence is 15 residues long. The CDR3 coding sequence is TGTGCCACCAGCAGAGATAGCGCAGAAGGAGAGACCCAGTACTTC. Its translation: CATSRDSAEGETQYF.